Presented here are 14 T cell receptor beta chains from one specimen sequenced in a study of CD8+CD57+ T cells in acquired aplastic anemia. CDR3 and TCR beta VDJ profiling relied on a genomic DNA template. One entry per CDR3 protein, called by TCRdb with MiXCR from the reads. The table has some 120,000 distinct CDR3 sequences, 48% seen once. The material sequenced was sorted CD4+, CD8+, or CD8+CD57+ T cells (not recorded which) from PBMCs. Receptor source: a human donor in good health, serving as a control.

The CDR3 nucleotides read TGTGCCATCAGTGACGGTCTGGCGACACAAGAGACCCAGTACTTC. Protein sequence: CAISDGLATQETQYF. V gene TRBV10-3 combines with J gene TRBJ2-5; no reliable D call. V lost 3 bases to trimming and J lost 2 bases, with 13 bases between them. This CDR3 is built from 15 residues. Germline V CDR1 and CDR2: ENHRY, SYGVKD.

Many counts were recorded for this clonotype. The chain recombines TRBV19 with TRBJ1-2; 10 nucleotides match TRBD1. The CDR3 runs 14 residues. V was pared by 3 bases and J by 4 bases, with 2 bases of the junction left unmatched. CDR1 and CDR2 from the germline V gene are LNHDA and SQIVND (reference sequence). In DNA, the CDR3 is TGTGCCAGTAGTATGGGACAGGGGATCTATGGCTACACCTTC. Translation: CASSMGQGIYGYTF. The variable domain in full, completed from reference TRBV19 and TRBJ1-2, reads DGGITQSPKYLFRKEGQNVTLSCEQNLNHDAMYWYRQDPGQGLRLIYYSQIVNDFQKGDIAEGYSVSREKKESFPLTVTSAQKNPTAFYLCASSMGQGIYGYTFGSGTRLTVV.

This clonotype appeared many times. V usage is TRBV29-1 and J usage is TRBJ1-2; 9 bases align to TRBD1. The CDR3 loop spans 13 amino acids. The V gene's germline CDR1 is SQVTM and CDR2 ANQGSEA. J gave up 4 bases and V 3 bases, and 3 bases lay outside the gene matches. The CDR3 DNA reads as TGCAGCGTTGATGAGACAGGGGGCTATGGCTACACCTTC. Amino acid sequence: CSVDETGGYGYTF.

Notes on this clonotype: A read error may be the cause here, since a much bigger clone is one base away. This rearrangement joins TRBV2 to TRBJ1-2; 7 nucleotides align to TRBD1. This CDR3 is built from 15 residues. V gave up 5 bases and J gave up 2 bases; unmatched junction bases: 8. Germline V gives CDR1 SNHLY, CDR2 FYNNEI. The CDR3 loop is CASSSRATGNYGYTF. CDR3 bases: TGTGCCAGCAGTTCACGCGCGACAGGGAACTATGGCTACACCTTC. Full variable domain (missing parts from reference TRBV2 and TRBJ1-2): EPEVTQTPSHQVTQMGQEVILRCVPISNHLYFYWYRQILGQKVEFLVSFYNNEISEKSEIFDDQFSVERPDGSNFTLKIRSTKLEDSAMYFCASSSRATGNYGYTFGSGTRLTVV.

This clonotype appeared many times. The genes are TRBV3-1 and TRBJ1-3; D unclear. V was clipped by 4 bases and J by 2 bases, with 12 bases between them. CDR3 length equals 15 residues. Per the germline V gene, CDR1 is LGHDT and CDR2 is YNNKEL (reference sequence). CDR3 nucleotides: TGTGCCAGCAGCCCCCAGTCTATCACTGGAAACACCATATATTTT. Its protein product is CASSPQSITGNTIYF.

This clonotype was found many times. This chain uses TRBV7-9 with TRBJ1-3; 7 bases are shared with TRBD1. The CDR3 length is 15 residues. The V segment lost 2 bases and the J segment 4 bases; nucleotides outside the gene matches: 5. Per germline, CDR1 SEHNR and CDR2 FQNEAQ (reference sequence). In DNA, the CDR3 is TGTGCCAGCAGCTTACATCGGACAGGCGGAAACACCATATATTTT. Translation gives CASSLHRTGGNTIYF.

Regarding this clonotype: A much larger clonotype is one base distant, so this may be a read error. V usage is TRBV30 and J usage is TRBJ2-5; D is unresolved. The germline V gene encodes CDR1 GTSNPN and CDR2 SVGIG (reference sequence). The CDR3 spans 13 residues. The CDR3 region is CARSMGSQETQYF. The CDR3 nucleotides are TGTGCCCGGAGTATGGGATCACAAGAGACCCAGTACTTC. Drawing the rest from reference TRBV30 and TRBJ2-5, the complete variable domain is SQTIHQWPATLVQPVGSPLSLECTVEGTSNPNLYWYRQAAGRGLQLLFYSVGIGQISSEVPQNLSASRPQDRQFILSSKKLLLSDSGFYLCARSMGSQETQYFGPGTRLLVL.

The chain has TRBV20-1 and TRBJ1-5; a possible D gene is TRBD1 (6 bases). Trimming took 0 bases from V and 5 from J, leaving 11 bases between them. This CDR3 comprises 14 residues. Per the germline V gene, CDR1 is DFQATT and CDR2 is SNEGSKA (reference sequence). The CDR3 spells CSARDAGDYQPQHF. The DNA for the CDR3 is TGCAGTGCTAGAGACGCAGGGGACTATCAGCCCCAGCATTTT.

Note on this clonotype: A junction end diverges from the germline sequence, so it may reflect a read error. CDR3 region: CASSLAHQGVETQYF. The CDR3 DNA is TGTGCTAGCAGCTTAGCGCATCAGGGGGTGGAGACCCAGTACTTC. This sequence joins TRBV7-6 and TRBJ2-5; 7 bases align to TRBD1. The germline gives CDR1 SGHVS, CDR2 FNYEAQ. The CDR3 contains 15 residues.

V gene TRBV11-2 combines with J gene TRBJ1-6, with D hard to call. Trimming shortened V by 2 bases and J by 8 bases, and 16 bases separated the two germline ends. CDR3 length: 16 amino acids. CDR1 is SGHAT, CDR2 FQNNGV, per germline. CDR3 DNA sequence: TGTGCCAGCAGCTTATTTTCAGCCACGATTGATTCACCCCTCCACTTT. It codes for CASSLFSATIDSPLHF.

The chain has TRBV6-2 or TRBV6-3 and TRBJ2-7; 12 nucleotides align to TRBD2. CDR3 length equals 18 residues. The germline CDR1 and CDR2 sequences are MNHEY and SVGEGT. J gave up 2 bases and V 0 bases, and 8 bases lay outside the gene matches. The CDR3 DNA follows: TGTGCCAGCAGTTACTCCCTAGCGGGGGGGCCGGGCCCCTACGAGCAGTACTTC. This encodes CASSYSLAGGPGPYEQYF.

This clonotype occurred a few times. The chain recombines TRBV10-3 with TRBJ1-6; the match to TRBD1 covers 11 bases. Trimming took 4 bases from V and 10 from J; bases not matched to a gene: 3. The CDR3 runs 14 residues. The germline gives CDR1 ENHRY, CDR2 SYGVKD. The CDR3 bases are TGTGCCATCAGTGCTGGGACAGGGGGATCACCCCTCCACTTT. It is translated as CAISAGTGGSPLHF.

Turning to this clonotype: A clone one base away is much larger, so this may be a read error. J is TRBJ1-2 and V is TRBV24-1; the D gene is possibly TRBD1 (6 bases). Germline CDR1 reads KGHDR; CDR2 reads SFDVKD. This CDR3 is 17 amino acids long. In DNA, the CDR3 is TGTACCACCAGTGAGTTATGGGGGGGGGGGGCCAACTATGGCTACACCTTC. Translated: CTTSELWGGGANYGYTF.

The V gene is TRBV10-3, the J gene TRBJ2-7; D might be TRBD1 (5 bases). CDR3 length: 15 residues. The V and J ends lost 2 bases and 0 bases respectively, with 11 bases between them. Germline V gives CDR1 ENHRY, CDR2 SYGVKD. The CDR3 bases are TGTGCCATCAGTGAGCTCCAGGGTGCCTCCTACGAGCAGTACTTC. As protein: CAISELQGASYEQYF.